The 25 T cell receptor beta chains presented below share a single source sample, sequenced in a study of identical twins. Using its own MiXCR run on the 5' RACE reads, TCRdb lists one record per CDR3 protein. The repertoire holds around 490,000 distinct CDR3 sequences, with 13% to 15% as singletons. This sample was shared with a second study, whose subject was yellow fever vaccine responses in identical twins.

The sequencing sample was made of CD4+ T cells sorted from blood. These TCRs come from a woman between 18 and 29 years old in good health.

This clonotype was picked up many times. This sequence joins TRBV6-1 and TRBJ2-7, with 7 bases aligning to TRBD2. The germline V gene has CDR1 MNHNS and CDR2 SASEGT. The V and J ends lost 3 bases and 6 bases, in that order; junction bases with no gene match: 5. The CDR3 sequence is 13 residues long. This CDR3 reads CASSDGGGFEQYF. As DNA, the CDR3 is TGTGCCAGCAGTGATGGGGGGGGGTTCGAGCAGTACTTC.

Details on this clonotype: Because it lacks the conserved phenylalanine or tryptophan at the end, this CDR3 is likely a read error. The J gene is TRBJ1-6, the V gene TRBV20-1; unclear D gene. This CDR3 contains 14 residues. Trimming left V 5 bases short and J 8 bases short, with 16 bases between. The V gene's germline CDR1 is DFQATT and CDR2 SNEGSKA (reference sequence). CDR3 protein: CSAPAEDPDSPLHL. CDR3 sequence (DNA): TGCAGTGCTCCCGCGGAGGACCCGGATTCACCCCTCCACCTT.

This clonotype has a handful of counts. This chain uses TRBV6-5 with TRBJ2-7; perhaps TRBD2 as D (5 bases). V lost 2 bases, J lost 5 bases, and 10 bases lay in between. CDR1 MNHEY and CDR2 SVGAGI come from the germline V gene. The CDR3 covers 13 residues. The CDR3 bases are TGTGCCAGCAGTTACCCGGGGTCCCACGAGCAGTACTTC. Its protein product is CASSYPGSHEQYF.

This clonotype was found a few times. This chain connects TRBV12-3 or TRBV12-4 to TRBJ2-5; 9 bases are a match to TRBD2. Trimming at V came to 4 bases and at J to 13 bases, leaving 10 bases not matched to a gene. The CDR3 totals 13 residues. DNA for the CDR3: TGTGCCAGCAGTTGGACTAGCGACCCTCCCCCGTACTTC. Translation: CASSWTSDPPPYF.

This clonotype was seen a handful of times. The chain combines TRBV5-5 with TRBJ1-5; D ambiguous. With 0 bases removed from V and 0 bases from J, the gap between germline ends came to 10 bases. The CDR3 consists of 16 residues. Germline V gene sequence: CDR1 SGHKS, CDR2 YYEKEE (reference sequence). The CDR3 sequence is CASSLESAISNQPQHF. CDR3 nucleotide sequence: TGTGCCAGCAGCTTGGAATCGGCCATTAGCAATCAGCCCCAGCATTTT.

This clonotype has just a few counts. J is TRBJ2-2 and V is TRBV12-3 or TRBV12-4; D may be TRBD1 or TRBD2 (5 bases each). Trimming pared 5 bases from V and 0 bases from J, leaving 13 bases between. CDR3 size: 16 residues. This CDR3 is CASSPSGTTNTGELFF. Here the CDR3 DNA reads TGTGCCAGCAGTCCCTCCGGGACCACGAACACCGGGGAGCTGTTTTTT.

This clonotype turned up a few times. The chain joins TRBV24-1 to TRBJ2-1, with 9 bases that match TRBD1. J lost 3 bases, V lost 4 bases, and 6 bases had no gene match. The CDR3 is 16 amino acids. Germline V gene lookup returns CDR1 KGHDR and CDR2 SFDVKD. The CDR3, as DNA: TGTGCCACCAGTGACGCCGGGACAGGGCTCTACAATGAGCAGTTCTTC. This gives the protein CATSDAGTGLYNEQFF.

The chain couples TRBV7-9 to TRBJ2-5; no reliable D call. This CDR3 is 15 amino acids long. The V gene's germline CDR1 is SEHNR and CDR2 FQNEAQ (reference sequence). V lost 1 base, J lost 3 bases, and 12 bases lay in between. The CDR3 nucleotides read TGTGCCAGCAGCTTAGAATCGGGTCCAAAAGAGACCCAGTACTTC. Protein: CASSLESGPKETQYF. The full variable domain, rest sourced from reference TRBV7-9 and TRBJ2-5, is DTGVSQNPRHKITKRGQNVTFRCDPISEHNRLYWYRQTLGQGPEFLTYFQNEAQLEKSRLLSDRFSAERPKGSFSTLEIQRTEQGDSAMYLCASSLESGPKETQYFGPGTRLLVL.

This clonotype was counted many times. This chain uses TRBV2 with TRBJ2-5; the D gene is possibly TRBD2 (5 bases). The CDR3 length is 14 residues. Trimming removed 2 bases at V and 1 base at J, with 8 bases between. Germline-derived CDR1 and CDR2 are SNHLY and FYNNEI. CDR3 region: CASSERSGQETQYF. Written as DNA, the CDR3 is TGTGCCAGCAGTGAAAGAAGCGGCCAAGAGACCCAGTACTTC.

V usage is TRBV10-2 and J usage is TRBJ2-1, with D possibly being TRBD2 (7 bases). Germline V gives CDR1 WSHSY, CDR2 SAAADI. The CDR3 has 16 residues. With 3 bases removed from V and 10 bases from J, the gap between germline ends came to 22 bases. The CDR3 DNA is TGCGCCAGCAGTGATAGGGGGGCGGGAGTGGGGGTGGAGCAGTTCTTC. Encoded protein: CASSDRGAGVGVEQFF.

The rearrangement joins TRBV24-1 to TRBJ2-1, with D possibly matching TRBD1 (6 bases). Germline values: CDR1 KGHDR, CDR2 SFDVKD. Trimming shortened V by 2 bases and J by 3 bases, and 16 bases separated the two germline ends. This CDR3 has 17 residues. The CDR3 DNA sequence: TGTGCCACCAGTGATTCGGACAGACCTACCGGCTACAATGAGCAGTTCTTC. Its protein product is CATSDSDRPTGYNEQFF.

A few counts support this clonotype. The V gene is TRBV7-3, the J gene TRBJ1-1; 7 bases are a match to TRBD1. CDR1 SGHTA and CDR2 FQGTGA come from the germline V gene. The junction had 6 bases not matched to a gene; V was cut back by 5 bases and J by 3 bases. The CDR3 runs to 14 residues. CDR3 sequence reads: CASSIQGRDTEAFF. DNA for the CDR3: TGTGCCAGCAGCATACAGGGGAGGGACACTGAAGCTTTCTTT.

This clonotype was seen a few times. The chain recombines TRBV7-9 with TRBJ2-1; possible D gene TRBD1, 5 bases. CDR1 and CDR2 from the germline V gene are SEHNR and FQNEAQ (reference sequence). The CDR3 loop spans 13 amino acids. Trimming removed 6 bases at V and 8 bases at J, with 14 bases between. CDR3 coding DNA: TGTGCCAGCAGTCGAGCCCAGGGCTATGAGCAGTTCTTC. Protein: CASSRAQGYEQFF.

This chain joins TRBV3-1 and TRBJ2-7; 8 bases agree with TRBD2. Trimming removed 4 bases from V and 5 bases from J; junction bases left unmatched: 19. The CDR3 consists of 18 residues. Looked up from germline, CDR1 is LGHDT and CDR2 is YNNKEL (reference sequence). The CDR3 DNA reads as TGTGCCAGCAGCCCACCCCGACGGGGGGGCGGTTCTACCCACGAGCAGTACTTC. Encoded protein: CASSPPRRGGGSTHEQYF.

The chain links TRBV2 to TRBJ2-3, with 10 bases aligning to TRBD1. Germline V CDR1 and CDR2: SNHLY, FYNNEI. This CDR3 is 15 amino acids long. Trimming removed 6 bases from V and 4 bases from J; junction bases left unmatched: 7. CDR3 loop: CASRLRTGGADTQYF. The CDR3 region has the DNA TGTGCCAGCAGGCTCAGGACAGGGGGTGCAGATACGCAGTATTTT.

This clonotype was detected only a few times. The chain is built from TRBV6-1 and TRBJ2-1; TRBD1 matches at 9 bases. The CDR3 is made up of 15 amino acids. From germline, CDR1 is MNHNS and CDR2 SASEGT. Trimming took 6 bases from V and 7 from J; bases not matched to a gene: 10. The CDR3 sequence: CASRAGTGHRNEQFF. The CDR3 bases are TGTGCCAGCAGAGCCGGGACAGGGCATAGGAATGAGCAGTTCTTC.

This clonotype was observed a few times. The V call is TRBV7-9, the J call TRBJ2-3; 8 bases match TRBD1. Per germline, CDR1 SEHNR and CDR2 FQNEAQ (reference sequence). This CDR3 is built from 14 residues. The junction had 5 bases not matched to a gene; V was cut back by 3 bases and J by 6 bases. CDR3 DNA sequence: TGTGCCAGCAGCTTGGCCGACAGGGGTGATACGCAGTATTTT. Translated: CASSLADRGDTQYF.

This clonotype was detected a few times. The CDR3 loop is CASSADRVNQPQHF. Written as DNA, the CDR3 is TGTGCCAGCAGCGCCGACAGGGTAAATCAGCCCCAGCATTTT. The chain carries TRBV2 and TRBJ1-5, with 7 bases fitting TRBD1. Per the germline V gene, CDR1 is SNHLY and CDR2 is FYNNEI. J lost 4 bases, V lost 6 bases, and 6 bases had no gene match. CDR3 size: 14 residues.

In its sample, this clonotype was seen a few times. The chain joins TRBV12-3 or TRBV12-4 to TRBJ2-6; 10 bases align to TRBD1. The length of the CDR3 is 17 residues. J lost 4 bases, V lost 5 bases, and 8 bases had no gene match. This CDR3 reads CASSLRTGGTGANVLTF. CDR3 bases: TGTGCCAGCAGTCTCCGGACAGGGGGAACCGGGGCCAACGTCCTGACTTTC.

This sequence joins TRBV6-1 and TRBJ2-2; D remains ambiguous. Per germline, CDR1 MNHNS and CDR2 SASEGT. The CDR3 has 13 amino acids. V was trimmed by 6 bases and J by 6 bases, leaving 11 bases between them. Here the CDR3 DNA reads TGTGCCAGCAGCGTTCCTGGAGCCGGGGAGCTGTTTTTT. Protein: CASSVPGAGELFF.

The gene calls are TRBV7-3 and TRBJ2-7; TRBD2 matches 14 bases. V was clipped by 4 bases and J by 0 bases; unmatched bases: 5. This CDR3 spans 17 amino acids. Germline assignment: CDR1 SGHTA and CDR2 FQGTGA. As DNA, the CDR3 is TGTGCCAGCAGCTCGGGACTAGCGGGGGATTACTCCTACGAGCAGTACTTC. Translation gives CASSSGLAGDYSYEQYF.

This clonotype was seen a handful of times. DNA of the CDR3: TGCGCCAGCAGCTTGGAAGCGGCCAATAATTCACCCCTCCACTTT. As protein: CASSLEAANNSPLHF. The rearrangement links TRBV5-1 to TRBJ1-6; the D is unclear. This CDR3 spans 15 amino acids. Trimming shortened V by 0 bases and J by 5 bases, and 9 bases separated the two germline ends. In germline, CDR1 is SGHRS, CDR2 YFSETQ.

This clonotype appeared a few times. V usage is TRBV7-2 and J usage is TRBJ2-4, with TRBD1 as a possible D gene (6 bases). Trimming took off 1 base at V and 4 bases at J, with 11 bases between the two ends. The germline V gene has CDR1 SGHTA and CDR2 FQGNSA. The CDR3 has 15 residues. CDR3 residues: CASSLDKGGKNIQYF. CDR3 nucleotide sequence: TGTGCCAGCAGCTTAGACAAAGGGGGAAAAAACATTCAGTACTTC.

This CDR3 reads CSAILAGSTDTQYF. In nucleotides, the CDR3 is TGCAGTGCTATACTAGCGGGGAGCACAGATACGCAGTATTTT. This chain links TRBV20-1 with TRBJ2-3; 10 nucleotides match TRBD2. The germline gives CDR1 DFQATT, CDR2 SNEGSKA (reference sequence). J was trimmed by 0 bases and V by 4 bases; bases with no gene match: 1. The CDR3 is 14 residues long.

The rearrangement uses TRBV6-2 or TRBV6-3 and TRBJ2-7; 9 positions agree with TRBD2. This CDR3 is built from 16 residues. Germline V gene data show CDR1 as MNHEY and CDR2 as SVGEGT. Trimming took 10 bases from V and 2 from J; bases not matched to a gene: 15. In DNA form, the CDR3 reads TGTGCCATCCTAAAACTTAGCGGGAGATATCCCTACGAGCAGTACTTC. This encodes CAILKLSGRYPYEQYF.